The present TCR beta chain was sequenced within a study of tumor and adjacent non-tumor tissue in lung cancer. This clonotype was found many times. No cell sorting was done before RNA was extracted from the tissue. Distant lung tissue was collected more than 3 cm away from the tumor edge. The V gene end was trimmed by 0 bases and the J gene end by 5 bases; junction bases not matched to a gene: 5. The CDR3 totals 16 residues. Germline V gene lookup returns CDR1 DFQATT and CDR2 SNEGSKA (reference sequence). Three rounds of nested PCR, following a modified ARM-PCR protocol, produced the TCRbeta library. TCRdb reanalysed the multiplex PCR reads using MiXCR and keeps one entry per CDR3 protein. The profile covers about 86,000 distinct CDR3 sequences, with around 80% appearing a single time and 21% taken by the ten largest.

The V gene is TRBV20-1, the J gene TRBJ2-2, with TRBD2 identical over 11 bases. The receptor comes from a woman between 50 and 59 years old with non-small cell lung cancer. Sequencing used distant non-tumor lung tissue. In DNA form, the CDR3 reads TGCAGTGCTAGAGATGCACTAGCGGGAGAGACCGGGGAGCTGTTTTTT. Its translation is CSARDALAGETGELFF.